The 32 T cell receptor beta chains below were found in one sample sequenced in a study of shared clonotypes between healthy human individuals. The naive CD8 population came from CD45RO-negative cells selected for CCR7, without terminally differentiated effector memory CD45RA+ cells. Profiled with immunoSEQ multiplex PCR; TCRdb holds only in-frame clones, not every one. This table has about 2 million clones, about 95% appearing once. The sequencing input was naive CD8+ T cells sorted from blood. These receptors all stem from a man younger than 30 in good health.

The V gene is TRBV27, the J gene TRBJ2-7, with D tentatively TRBD2 (7 bases). This CDR3 contains 16 residues. V shed 5 bases and J shed 0 bases, with 17 bases lying between them. Germline CDR1 reads MNHEY; CDR2 reads SMNVEV (reference sequence). In nucleotides, the CDR3 is TGTGCCAGCAGTCCCTCAAGCGGGGACAACTCCTACGAGCAGTACTTC. It encodes CASSPSSGDNSYEQYF.

The V gene is TRBV13, the J gene TRBJ1-4; no definite D call. The CDR3 consists of 15 residues. Germline CDR1 and CDR2: PRHDT and FYEKMQ (reference sequence). Trimming shortened V by 3 bases and J by 5 bases, and 13 bases separated the two germline ends. This CDR3 is CASSFGRVSNEKLFF. Here the CDR3 DNA reads TGTGCCAGCAGCTTCGGCCGGGTCTCAAATGAAAAACTGTTTTTT. The full variable domain, completed using reference TRBV13 and TRBJ1-4, is AAGVIQSPRHLIKEKRETATLKCYPIPRHDTVYWYQQGPGQDPQFLISFYEKMQSDKGSIPDRFSAQQFSDYHSELNMSSLELGDSALYFCASSFGRVSNEKLFFGSGTQLSVL.

The CDR3 bases are TGTGCCAGCAGCTTACCGGGACAGAGTAGCACAGATACGCAGTATTTT. Its translation: CASSLPGQSSTDTQYF. The chain combines TRBV7-3 with TRBJ2-3; 7 bases line up with TRBD1. CDR3 length equals 16 residues. Losses at the gene ends were 2 bases for V and 0 bases for J; bases not matched to a gene: 5. Germline lookup yields CDR1 SGHTA and CDR2 FQGTGA.

For the CDR3, the DNA is TGTGCCAGCAGTGTGGTAGCACCCACCTACGAGCAGTACTTC. Protein product: CASSVVAPTYEQYF. The chain is built from TRBV2 and TRBJ2-7; D unresolved. From germline, CDR1 is SNHLY and CDR2 FYNNEI. The V gene lost 4 bases and the J gene lost 2 bases, with 12 bases spanning the gap. This CDR3 comprises 14 residues. The full variable domain, its missing parts supplied by reference TRBV2 and TRBJ2-7, is EPEVTQTPSHQVTQMGQEVILRCVPISNHLYFYWYRQILGQKVEFLVSFYNNEISEKSEIFDDQFSVERPDGSNFTLKIRSTKLEDSAMYFCASSVVAPTYEQYFGPGTRLTVT.

This chain links TRBV19 with TRBJ1-5; 7 bases are a match to TRBD1. Unmatched junction bases numbered 4, after V lost 6 bases and J lost 2 bases. The CDR3 runs to 14 residues. The germline gives CDR1 LNHDA, CDR2 SQIVND (reference sequence). CDR3 in DNA: TGTGCCAGTAGCGATACAGGGGGCAATCAGCCCCAGCATTTT. This encodes CASSDTGGNQPQHF. The entire variable domain, with the rest obtained from reference TRBV19 and TRBJ1-5, is as follows: DGGITQSPKYLFRKEGQNVTLSCEQNLNHDAMYWYRQDPGQGLRLIYYSQIVNDFQKGDIAEGYSVSREKKESFPLTVTSAQKNPTAFYLCASSDTGGNQPQHFGDGTRLSIL.

This sequence joins TRBV6-1 and TRBJ1-5; 9 bases map to TRBD1. The CDR3 contains 19 residues. V was clipped by 0 bases and J by 0 bases; unmatched bases: 9. The germline CDR1 and CDR2 sequences are MNHNS and SASEGT. The CDR3 is CASSEAVGTGQYSNQPQHF. CDR3 sequence (DNA): TGTGCCAGCAGTGAAGCGGTCGGGACAGGGCAATATAGCAATCAGCCCCAGCATTTT.

The V gene is TRBV21-1, the J gene TRBJ2-4; no DNA check was done on the table's D call, TRBD1. TRBV21-1 is termed a pseudogene. The CDR3 runs 14 residues. The CDR3 bases are TGTGCCAGCAGCAGCTCATGCAGGCAAAACATTCAGTACTTC. Its translation: CASSSSCRQNIQYF.

This rearrangement joins TRBV29-1 to TRBJ2-7, with a tentative D call TRBD1 (6 bases). Germline CDR1 and CDR2: SQVTM and ANQGSEA. This CDR3 region has 13 residues. Trimming took 4 bases from V and 2 from J, leaving 12 bases between them. CDR3 sequence: CSVVDRTTYEQYF. The CDR3, as DNA: TGCAGCGTTGTCGACAGGACAACCTACGAGCAGTACTTC.

This clone has a handful of counts. The chain uses TRBV5-6 and TRBJ2-7, with D possibly matching TRBD1 (6 bases). CDR1 is SGHDT, CDR2 YYEEEE, per germline. The V and J ends lost 2 bases and 4 bases respectively, with 13 bases between them. The CDR3 length is 14 residues. The CDR3 loop is CASSFPTGGYEQYF. DNA of the CDR3: TGTGCCAGCAGCTTCCCGACAGGTGGTTACGAGCAGTACTTC.

V gene TRBV28 combines with J gene TRBJ2-1; D is perhaps TRBD1 (5 bases). The CDR3 runs to 12 residues. Between the trimmed V and J ends, which lost 5 bases and 7 bases, there was a span of 9 bases. From germline, CDR1 is MDHEN and CDR2 SYDVKM. The CDR3 DNA is TGTGCCAGCAGTCCGCACAGGAATGAGCAGTTCTTC. Translating gives CASSPHRNEQFF.

V is TRBV19 and J is TRBJ1-1; weak D call: TRBD1 (5 bases). Germline CDR1 is LNHDA and CDR2 is SQIVND (reference sequence). Trimming shortened V by 9 bases and J by 7 bases, and 15 bases separated the two germline ends. This CDR3 comprises 12 residues. The CDR3 is CASRAGTNEAFF. The CDR3 nucleotides are TGTGCCAGCAGGGCTGGAACAAATGAAGCTTTCTTT.

The chain couples TRBV7-9 to TRBJ1-1; 7 nucleotides match TRBD1. The germline gives CDR1 SEHNR, CDR2 FQNEAQ (reference sequence). This CDR3 is 15 amino acids long. V gave up 4 bases and J gave up 6 bases; unmatched junction bases: 11. The CDR3 DNA reads as TGTGCCAGCAGCTCATCCGACAGGGTGATACCTGAAGCTTTCTTT. Protein: CASSSSDRVIPEAFF.

This chain uses TRBV11-2 with TRBJ2-3; D perhaps matches TRBD1 (7 bases). There are 15 residues in the CDR3. Between the trimmed V and J ends, which lost 2 bases and 1 base, there was a span of 10 bases. Germline V lookup: CDR1 SGHAT, CDR2 FQNNGV. CDR3 in amino acids: CASSLIRGGTDTQYF. The CDR3 bases are TGTGCCAGCAGCTTAATCAGGGGGGGCACAGATACGCAGTATTTT.

The rearrangement links TRBV6-5 to TRBJ2-2; no reliable D call. The length of the CDR3 is 16 residues. Germline CDR1 and CDR2: MNHEY and SVGAGI. Trimming took 2 bases from V and 5 from J, leaving 15 bases between them. The CDR3 is CASSYEADRGTGELFF. The CDR3 region has the DNA TGTGCCAGCAGTTACGAGGCGGACCGCGGTACCGGGGAGCTGTTTTTT.

The chain recombines TRBV2 with TRBJ1-1; maybe TRBD1 (5 bases). The CDR3 is made up of 15 amino acids. Germline V gives CDR1 SNHLY, CDR2 FYNNEI. V was clipped by 8 bases and J by 4 bases, with 20 bases between them. CDR3 loop: CASREGLLASTEAFF. The CDR3 nucleotides are TGTGCCAGCCGGGAGGGGCTGCTGGCTTCCACTGAAGCTTTCTTT.

J is TRBJ2-7 and V is TRBV13; no firm D call. V dropped 4 bases and J dropped 4 bases, with 11 bases sitting between them. CDR3 length equals 13 residues. The germline V gene has CDR1 PRHDT and CDR2 FYEKMQ (reference sequence). CDR3 bases: TGTGCCAGCAGCTCTTCCCCCTTATACGAGCAGTACTTC. Amino acid sequence: CASSSSPLYEQYF.

The rearrangement links TRBV6-5 to TRBJ2-1; 7 nucleotides align to TRBD2. The CDR3 covers 15 residues. Germline CDR1 MNHEY, CDR2 SVGAGI. Trimming removed 2 bases from V and 4 bases from J; junction bases left unmatched: 5. CDR3 loop: CASSYEGSGYNEQFF. The CDR3 coding sequence is TGTGCCAGCAGTTACGAGGGTAGCGGGTACAATGAGCAGTTCTTC.

As for this clone: This CDR3 is also generated by other DNA sequences in the sample. This chain joins TRBV19 and TRBJ2-7; 8 positions agree with TRBD1. The CDR3 extends over 14 amino acids. Germline CDR1 and CDR2: LNHDA and SQIVND (reference sequence). The V gene end was trimmed by 5 bases and the J gene end by 2 bases; junction bases not matched to a gene: 5. The DNA for the CDR3 is TGTGCCAGTAGTCCACGGACAGGGCCCTACGAGCAGTACTTC. Translation gives CASSPRTGPYEQYF.

The rearrangement joins TRBV7-8 to TRBJ1-2; perhaps TRBD1 as D (5 bases). The length of the CDR3 is 16 residues. Germline lookup yields CDR1 SGHVS and CDR2 FQNEAQ. V lost 1 base to trimming and J lost 4 bases, with 16 bases between them. CDR3 DNA: TGTGCCAGCAGCTTAGGAGGTGTTCCGGGGGGCTATGGCTACACCTTC. Translation: CASSLGGVPGGYGYTF. Complete variable domain (other parts from reference TRBV7-8 and TRBJ1-2): GAGVSQSPRYKVAKRGQDVALRCDPISGHVSLFWYQQALGQGPEFLTYFQNEAQLDKSGLPSDRFFAERPEGSVSTLKIQRTQQEDSAVYLCASSLGGVPGGYGYTFGSGTRLTVV.

With regard to this clone: Within the sample, other DNA sequences also encode this same CDR3. This rearrangement joins TRBV7-6 to TRBJ2-7; no firm D call. This CDR3 is built from 13 residues. Germline V gene data show CDR1 as SGHVS and CDR2 as FNYEAQ. The V end lost 2 bases, the J end lost 2 bases, and 7 bases lay between the germline ends. The CDR3 spells CASSLTETYEQYF. In nucleotides, the CDR3 is TGTGCCAGCAGCTTAACGGAGACCTACGAGCAGTACTTC.

This chain connects TRBV5-6 to TRBJ2-7; D possibly corresponds to TRBD1 (6 bases). The CDR3 length is 13 residues. In germline, CDR1 is SGHDT, CDR2 YYEEEE. V gave up 1 base and J gave up 5 bases, with 10 bases separating them. This CDR3 reads CASSLTGFDEQYF. The CDR3 DNA reads TGTGCCAGCAGCTTGACAGGGTTCGACGAGCAGTACTTC.

This clone was seen a handful of times. This sample also contains other DNA sequences that code for the same CDR3. V gene TRBV27 combines with J gene TRBJ1-5; D remains unclear. Trimming left V 3 bases short and J 5 bases short, with 8 bases between. Germline V CDR1 and CDR2: MNHEY, SMNVEV (reference sequence). The CDR3 totals 13 residues. The CDR3 spells CASSLGGHQPQHF. As DNA, the CDR3 is TGTGCCAGCAGTTTGGGAGGCCATCAGCCCCAGCATTTT.

This clone was seen a handful of times. This CDR3 is also generated by other DNA sequences in the sample. CDR3 sequence: CASSVDGTVNTEAFF. The CDR3 nucleotides are TGTGCCAGCAGCGTGGACGGGACAGTTAACACTGAAGCTTTCTTT. The rearrangement links TRBV9 to TRBJ1-1, with 7 positions matching TRBD1. CDR3 length equals 15 residues. V lost 2 bases, J lost 2 bases, and 6 bases stayed unmatched. The V gene's germline CDR1 is SGDLS and CDR2 YYNGEE. Based on the CDR3 plus reference TRBV9 and TRBJ1-1, the full variable domain is DSGVTQTPKHLITATGQRVTLRCSPRSGDLSVYWYQQSLDQGLQFLIQYYNGEERAKGNILERFSAQQFPDLHSELNLSSLELGDSALYFCASSVDGTVNTEAFFGQGTRLTVV.

This rearrangement joins TRBV27 to TRBJ2-1; D may be TRBD1 or TRBD2 (5 bases each). V was clipped by 6 bases and J by 4 bases, with 13 bases between them. The CDR3 contains 14 residues. Germline V lookup: CDR1 MNHEY, CDR2 SMNVEV (reference sequence). In nucleotides, the CDR3 is TGTGCCAGCAGGGGGACGGTTAGTTACAATGAGCAGTTCTTC. Protein product: CASRGTVSYNEQFF.

V and J are TRBV2 and TRBJ2-5, with TRBD1 as a possible D gene (6 bases). The CDR3 spans 13 residues. V lost 2 bases to trimming and J lost 5 bases, with 9 bases between them. Germline CDR1 is SNHLY and CDR2 is FYNNEI. The CDR3 region has the DNA TGTGCCAGCAGTGAACTTAGGGGGGAGACCCAGTACTTC. Translating it yields CASSELRGETQYF.

Of note for this clone: The junction and the germline gene differ at one end; a read error may be behind it. The genes are TRBV4-1 and TRBJ2-7, with D tentatively TRBD2 (6 bases). This CDR3 is built from 15 residues. Germline CDR1 and CDR2: MGHRA and YSYEKL. For the CDR3, the DNA is TGCGCCAGCAGCCGGGCCGGGAGTCCCTCCCACGAGCAGTACTTC. Translated: CASSRAGSPSHEQYF.

The chain joins TRBV7-2 to TRBJ2-3, with a tentative D call TRBD2 (5 bases). The germline V gene has CDR1 SGHTA and CDR2 FQGNSA. The CDR3 covers 15 residues. V shed 0 bases and J shed 11 bases, with 18 bases lying between them. The CDR3 protein is CASSLALYRSREQYF. The CDR3, as DNA: TGTGCCAGCAGCTTAGCCCTGTATCGTTCCCGGGAGCAGTATTTT.

A single count supports this clone. The CDR3 spells CASSRSGTSNQPQHF. Written as DNA, the CDR3 is TGTGCCAGCAGCCGGTCGGGGACAAGCAATCAGCCCCAGCATTTT. The chain couples TRBV11-2 to TRBJ1-5; possible D gene TRBD1, 6 bases. Germline V gives CDR1 SGHAT, CDR2 FQNNGV. V lost 5 bases to trimming and J lost 1 base, with 12 bases between them. This CDR3 is built from 15 residues. Complete variable domain (other parts from reference TRBV11-2 and TRBJ1-5): EAGVAQSPRYKIIEKRQSVAFWCNPISGHATLYWYQQILGQGPKLLIQFQNNGVVDDSQLPKDRFSAERLKGVDSTLKIQPAKLEDSAVYLCASSRSGTSNQPQHFGDGTRLSIL.

The chain has TRBV9 and TRBJ2-7, with D possibly matching TRBD1 (6 bases). V was cut by 3 bases and J by 5 bases, with 12 bases left in between. CDR1 is SGDLS and CDR2 is YYNGEE in the germline V gene. This CDR3 has 13 amino acids. This chain's CDR3 is CASSDGTFDEQYF. CDR3 sequence (DNA): TGTGCCAGCAGCGATGGGACATTCGACGAGCAGTACTTC.

CDR3 region: CASSRTSGTDTQYF. The DNA for the CDR3 is TGTGCCAGCAGCCGGACTAGCGGCACAGATACGCAGTATTTT. The V call is TRBV11-2, the J call TRBJ2-3; 9 bases line up with TRBD2. Germline CDR1 and CDR2: SGHAT and FQNNGV. With 5 bases clipped from V and 1 base from J, the junction kept 1 base outside the gene matches. The CDR3 loop spans 14 amino acids.

V is TRBV4-1 and J is TRBJ2-5; 9 bases line up with TRBD2. This CDR3 region has 17 residues. CDR1 is MGHRA, CDR2 YSYEKL, per germline. After removal of 1 base from V and 1 base from J, the junction contained 7 bases not matched to a gene. As DNA, the CDR3 is TGCGCCAGCAGCCAAGCTTTAGCGGGAGCGGGCCAAGAGACCCAGTACTTC. This sequence encodes CASSQALAGAGQETQYF.

The chain recombines TRBV7-6 with TRBJ2-5, with 8 positions matching TRBD1. The CDR3 spans 15 residues. The trim removed 3 bases at V and 5 bases at J, leaving 8 bases unmatched. Germline V CDR1 and CDR2: SGHVS, FNYEAQ. CDR3 DNA sequence: TGTGCCAGCAGCTTCGGGACAGGAATTGGGGAGACCCAGTACTTC. Translated, it gives CASSFGTGIGETQYF. Full variable domain (outside the CDR3, taken from reference TRBV7-6 and TRBJ2-5): GAGVSQSPRYKVTKRGQDVALRCDPISGHVSLYWYRQALGQGPEFLTYFNYEAQQDKSGLPNDRFSAERPEGSISTLTIQRTEQRDSAMYRCASSFGTGIGETQYFGPGTRLLVL.